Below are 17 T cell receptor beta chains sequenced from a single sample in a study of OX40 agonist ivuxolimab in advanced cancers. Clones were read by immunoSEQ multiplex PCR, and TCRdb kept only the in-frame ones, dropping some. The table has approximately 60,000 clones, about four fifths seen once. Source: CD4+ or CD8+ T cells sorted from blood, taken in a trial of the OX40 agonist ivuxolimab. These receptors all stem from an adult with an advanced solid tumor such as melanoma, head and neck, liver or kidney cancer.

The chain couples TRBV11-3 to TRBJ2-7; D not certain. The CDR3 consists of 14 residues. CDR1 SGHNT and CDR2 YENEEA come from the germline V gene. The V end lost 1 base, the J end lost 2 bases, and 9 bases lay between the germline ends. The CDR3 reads CASSLARRTYEQYF. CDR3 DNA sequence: TGTGCCAGCAGCTTAGCCCGCAGAACCTACGAGCAGTACTTC.

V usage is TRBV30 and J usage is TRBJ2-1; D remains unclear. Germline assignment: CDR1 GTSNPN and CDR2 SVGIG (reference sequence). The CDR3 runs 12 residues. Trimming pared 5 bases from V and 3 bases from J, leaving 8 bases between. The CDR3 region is CAWGGSYNEQFF. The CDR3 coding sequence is TGTGCCTGGGGCGGAAGCTACAATGAGCAGTTCTTC. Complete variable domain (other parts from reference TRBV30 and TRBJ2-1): SQTIHQWPATLVQPVGSPLSLECTVEGTSNPNLYWYRQAAGRGLQLLFYSVGIGQISSEVPQNLSASRPQDRQFILSSKKLLLSDSGFYLCAWGGSYNEQFFGPGTRLTVL.

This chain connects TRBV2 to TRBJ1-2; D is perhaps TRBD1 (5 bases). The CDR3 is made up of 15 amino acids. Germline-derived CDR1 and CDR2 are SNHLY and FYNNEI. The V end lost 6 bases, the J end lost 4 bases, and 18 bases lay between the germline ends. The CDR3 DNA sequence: TGTGCCAGCAGCGCCGAAGAGGGGCTAGGCTATGGCTACACCTTC. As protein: CASSAEEGLGYGYTF.

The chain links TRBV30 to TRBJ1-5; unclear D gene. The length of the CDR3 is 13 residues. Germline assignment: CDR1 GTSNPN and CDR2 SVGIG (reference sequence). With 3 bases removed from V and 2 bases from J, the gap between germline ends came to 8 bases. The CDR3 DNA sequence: TGTGCCTGGAGAGGAGAAGGCAATCAGCCCCAGCATTTT. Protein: CAWRGEGNQPQHF. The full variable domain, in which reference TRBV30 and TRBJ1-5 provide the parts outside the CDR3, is SQTIHQWPATLVQPVGSPLSLECTVEGTSNPNLYWYRQAAGRGLQLLFYSVGIGQISSEVPQNLSASRPQDRQFILSSKKLLLSDSGFYLCAWRGEGNQPQHFGDGTRLSIL.

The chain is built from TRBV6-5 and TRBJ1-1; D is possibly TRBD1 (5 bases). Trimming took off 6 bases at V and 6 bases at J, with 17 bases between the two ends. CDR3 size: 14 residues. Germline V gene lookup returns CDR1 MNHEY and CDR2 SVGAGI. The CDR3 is CASRTDLGGSEAFF. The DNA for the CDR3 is TGTGCCAGCAGGACCGACCTTGGGGGGTCTGAAGCTTTCTTT.

This CDR3 reads CASSRGQTYGYTF. The CDR3 coding sequence is TGTGCCAGCAGTCGAGGACAGACGTATGGCTACACCTTC. The chain links TRBV27 to TRBJ1-2, with TRBD1 as a possible D gene (6 bases). Per germline, CDR1 MNHEY and CDR2 SMNVEV (reference sequence). The CDR3 consists of 13 residues. Trimming stripped 5 bases from V and 5 bases from J, with 12 bases between.

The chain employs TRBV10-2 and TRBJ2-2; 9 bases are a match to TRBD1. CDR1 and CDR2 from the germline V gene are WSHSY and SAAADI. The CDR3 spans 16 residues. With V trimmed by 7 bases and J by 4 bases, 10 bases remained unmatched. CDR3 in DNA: TGCGCCAGCACCCCGGGACAGGGCCCCTTCACCGGGGAGCTGTTTTTT. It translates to CASTPGQGPFTGELFF.

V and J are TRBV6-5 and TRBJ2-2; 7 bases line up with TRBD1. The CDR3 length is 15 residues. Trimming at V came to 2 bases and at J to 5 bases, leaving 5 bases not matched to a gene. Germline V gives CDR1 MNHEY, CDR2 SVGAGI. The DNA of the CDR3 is TGTGCCAGCAGTTACGACAGGGTTGGTACCGGGGAGCTGTTTTTT. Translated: CASSYDRVGTGELFF.

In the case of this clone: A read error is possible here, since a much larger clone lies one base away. In DNA form, the CDR3 reads TGTGTCAGCAGCTTAAGGATAGCGCCCCGCGGAACTAATGAAAAACTGTTTTTT. As protein: CVSSLRIAPRGTNEKLFF. This chain joins TRBV7-5 and TRBJ1-4. TRBV7-5 corresponds to a pseudogene. The CDR3 is 18 amino acids.

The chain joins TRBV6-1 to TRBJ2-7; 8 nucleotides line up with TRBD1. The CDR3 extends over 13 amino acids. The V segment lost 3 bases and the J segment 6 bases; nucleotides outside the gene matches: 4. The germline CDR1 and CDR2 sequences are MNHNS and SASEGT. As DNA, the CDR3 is TGTGCCAGCAGTGACAGGGGGCCCGGCGAGCAGTACTTC. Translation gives CASSDRGPGEQYF.

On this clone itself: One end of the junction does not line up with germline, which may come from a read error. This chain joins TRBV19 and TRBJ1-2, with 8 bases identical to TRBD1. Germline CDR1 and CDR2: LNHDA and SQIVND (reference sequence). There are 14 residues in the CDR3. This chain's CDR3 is CTSSKGQGWNGYTF. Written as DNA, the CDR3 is TGTACCAGTAGTAAAGGACAGGGATGGAATGGCTACACCTTC.

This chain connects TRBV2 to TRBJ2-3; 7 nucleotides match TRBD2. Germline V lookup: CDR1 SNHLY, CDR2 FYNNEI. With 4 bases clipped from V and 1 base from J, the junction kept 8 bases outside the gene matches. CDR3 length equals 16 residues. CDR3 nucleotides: TGTGCCAGCAGTGGCTTAGGACTAGGCCGCACAGATACGCAGTATTTT. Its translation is CASSGLGLGRTDTQYF.

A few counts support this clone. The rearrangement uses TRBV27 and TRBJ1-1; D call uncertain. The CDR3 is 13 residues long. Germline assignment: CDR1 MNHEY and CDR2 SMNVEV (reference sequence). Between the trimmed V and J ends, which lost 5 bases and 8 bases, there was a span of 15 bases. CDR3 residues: CASSPGPGREAFF. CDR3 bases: TGTGCCAGCAGTCCCGGCCCAGGAAGGGAAGCTTTCTTT.

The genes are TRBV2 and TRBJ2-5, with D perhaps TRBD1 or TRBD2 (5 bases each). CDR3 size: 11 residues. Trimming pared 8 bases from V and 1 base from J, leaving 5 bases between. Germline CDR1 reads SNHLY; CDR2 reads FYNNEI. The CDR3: CASGGQETQYF. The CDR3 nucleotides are TGTGCCAGCGGGGGCCAAGAGACCCAGTACTTC.

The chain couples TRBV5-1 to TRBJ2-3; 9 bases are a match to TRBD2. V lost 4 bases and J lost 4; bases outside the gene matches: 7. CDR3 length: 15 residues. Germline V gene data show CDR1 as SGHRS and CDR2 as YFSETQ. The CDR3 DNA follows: TGCGCCAGCAGCGGCGGGACTAGCTTCGCAGATACGCAGTATTTT. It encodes CASSGGTSFADTQYF. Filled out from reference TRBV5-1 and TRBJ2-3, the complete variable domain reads KAGVTQTPRYLIKTRGQQVTLSCSPISGHRSVSWYQQTPGQGLQFLFEYFSETQRNKGNFPGRFSGRQFSNSRSEMNVSTLELGDSALYLCASSGGTSFADTQYFGPGTRLTVL.

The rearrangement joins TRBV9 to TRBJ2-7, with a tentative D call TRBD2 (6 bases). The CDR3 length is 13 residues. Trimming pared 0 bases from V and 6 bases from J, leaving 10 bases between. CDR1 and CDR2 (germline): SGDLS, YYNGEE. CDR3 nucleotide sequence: TGTGCCAGCAGCGTAGCTAGCGACACCGAGCAGTACTTC. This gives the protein CASSVASDTEQYF.

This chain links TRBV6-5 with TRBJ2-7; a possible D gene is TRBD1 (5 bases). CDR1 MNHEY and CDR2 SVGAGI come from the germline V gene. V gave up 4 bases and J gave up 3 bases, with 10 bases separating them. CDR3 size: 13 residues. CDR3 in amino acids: CASSSGNRYEQYF. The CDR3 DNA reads TGTGCCAGCAGTTCAGGGAATCGCTACGAGCAGTACTTC.